This entry lists 26 T cell receptor beta chains sequenced from one sample in a study of shared clonotypes between healthy human individuals. Sequencing used immunoSEQ multiplex PCR; TCRdb keeps in-frame clones, though not all of them. The table records about 1 million clones, about 74% of them present only once. Sequenced input: memory CD4+ T cells sorted from blood. The sample's subset: CD45RA-negative fraction. The receptors stem from a man aged 18 to 30 in good health.

This clone occurred a few times. V gene TRBV9 combines with J gene TRBJ2-7, with 7 bases fitting TRBD2. The germline V gene encodes CDR1 SGDLS and CDR2 YYNGEE. Unmatched junction bases numbered 5, after V lost 0 bases and J lost 5 bases. The length of the CDR3 is 14 residues. The CDR3 bases are TGTGCCAGCAGCGTAGGCGGGAGTATACACGAGCAGTACTTC. Translation: CASSVGGSIHEQYF.

The J gene is TRBJ2-2, the V gene TRBV30; 11 bases agree with TRBD2. Germline CDR1 and CDR2: GTSNPN and SVGIG (reference sequence). The length of the CDR3 is 15 residues. Trimming took 5 bases from V and 7 from J; bases not matched to a gene: 9. CDR3 DNA sequence: TGTGCCTGGGAGACTAGCGGGATAGGAGGCGGGGAGCTGTTTTTT. It translates to CAWETSGIGGGELFF. The variable domain in full, completed from reference TRBV30 and TRBJ2-2, reads SQTIHQWPATLVQPVGSPLSLECTVEGTSNPNLYWYRQAAGRGLQLLFYSVGIGQISSEVPQNLSASRPQDRQFILSSKKLLLSDSGFYLCAWETSGIGGGELFFGEGSRLTVL.

The J gene is TRBJ1-2, the V gene TRBV7-9; D is undetermined. This CDR3 has 13 residues. Between the trimmed V and J ends, which lost 0 bases and 6 bases, there was a span of 8 bases. The germline CDR1 and CDR2 sequences are SEHNR and FQNEAQ (reference sequence). The CDR3 DNA follows: TGTGCCAGCAGCTTAGCCCGGGAGGATGGCTACACCTTC. Amino acid sequence: CASSLAREDGYTF.

The chain carries TRBV28 and TRBJ1-4, with D possibly matching TRBD1 (6 bases). The length of the CDR3 is 16 residues. Germline CDR1 is MDHEN and CDR2 is SYDVKM. The V end lost 4 bases, the J end lost 0 bases, and 12 bases lay between the germline ends. The CDR3 coding sequence is TGTGCCAGCAGTTCAGCAGGGGATGCAACTAATGAAAAACTGTTTTTT. This translates into CASSSAGDATNEKLFF.

The rearrangement joins TRBV7-2 to TRBJ2-7; TRBD2 is a possible D gene (5 bases). This CDR3 has 12 amino acids. V lost 1 base and J lost 8, with 9 bases in between. Germline values: CDR1 SGHTA, CDR2 FQGNSA. Here the CDR3 DNA reads TGTGCCAGCAGCTTAGATAGGGAGAAGCAGTACTTC. It translates to CASSLDREKQYF. The variable domain in full, completed from reference TRBV7-2 and TRBJ2-7, reads GAGVSQSPSNKVTEKGKDVELRCDPISGHTALYWYRQSLGQGLEFLIYFQGNSAPDKSGLPSDRFSAERTGGSVSTLTIQRTQQEDSAVYLCASSLDREKQYFGPGTRLTVT.

This chain links TRBV7-2 with TRBJ2-5, with TRBD1 matching over 9 bases. V was pared by 2 bases and J by 6 bases, with 7 bases of the junction left unmatched. CDR1 SGHTA and CDR2 FQGNSA come from the germline V gene. CDR3 length: 15 residues. The CDR3 DNA follows: TGTGCCAGCAGCTTAAGACAGGGGGGGGCCCAGACCCAGTACTTC. Translation: CASSLRQGGAQTQYF.

This chain connects TRBV6-5 to TRBJ2-7, with a possible D match to TRBD1 (6 bases). V gave up 6 bases and J gave up 0 bases, with 15 bases separating them. Germline V gene data show CDR1 as MNHEY and CDR2 as SVGAGI. The length of the CDR3 is 15 residues. CDR3 bases: TGTGCCAGCAGGCCTGTCACAGGGAGCTCCTACGAGCAGTACTTC. Its translation: CASRPVTGSSYEQYF.

This chain connects TRBV6-5 to TRBJ2-7, with no clear D. The V gene's germline CDR1 is MNHEY and CDR2 SVGAGI. V shed 8 bases and J shed 3 bases, with 5 bases lying between them. The CDR3 spans 10 residues. The CDR3 protein is CASYHYEQYF. The CDR3 DNA reads TGTGCCAGCTATCACTACGAGCAGTACTTC.

A word on this clone: With a much larger clone just one base away, this may be a read error. V and J are TRBV19 and TRBJ2-2; D is undetermined. Deletions cut 5 bases from V and 4 bases from J, with 14 bases between. Per germline, CDR1 LNHDA and CDR2 SQIVND (reference sequence). CDR3 size: 15 residues. This chain's CDR3 is CASSPGRIITGELFF. For the CDR3, the DNA is TGTGCCAGTAGTCCCGGACGGATTATCACCGGGGAGCTGTTTTTT.

V gene TRBV15 combines with J gene TRBJ1-5; 9 bases are shared with TRBD1. With V trimmed by 4 bases and J by 4 bases, 2 bases remained unmatched. Per germline, CDR1 LNHNV and CDR2 YYDKDF (reference sequence). This CDR3 has 14 amino acids. CDR3 sequence: CATSTGQGNQPQHF. The CDR3 nucleotides read TGTGCCACCAGCACGGGACAGGGAAATCAGCCCCAGCATTTT.

J is TRBJ2-7 and V is TRBV5-6; 9 nucleotides match TRBD2. With V trimmed by 6 bases and J by 4 bases, 14 bases remained unmatched. CDR1 SGHDT and CDR2 YYEEEE come from the germline V gene. The CDR3 sequence is 16 residues long. In DNA form, the CDR3 reads TGTGCCAGCATTCGACGGCGGGAGGGCCTGGGGTACGAGCAGTACTTC. Encoded protein: CASIRRREGLGYEQYF.

This chain links TRBV11-2 with TRBJ1-2; 7 bases are a match to TRBD1. The length of the CDR3 is 15 residues. Per the germline V gene, CDR1 is SGHAT and CDR2 is FQNNGV. J gave up 5 bases and V 0 bases, and 6 bases lay outside the gene matches. CDR3 sequence reads: CASSLDLRGPYGYTF. The CDR3 DNA reads TGTGCCAGCAGCTTAGATCTTAGGGGGCCGTATGGCTACACCTTC.

V usage is TRBV27 and J usage is TRBJ2-5; 8 nucleotides line up with TRBD1. Losses at the gene ends were 0 bases for V and 7 bases for J; bases not matched to a gene: 10. The CDR3 totals 16 residues. Germline V gene sequence: CDR1 MNHEY, CDR2 SMNVEV (reference sequence). The CDR3 sequence is CASSLSFPGQGGTQYF. The CDR3 DNA sequence: TGTGCCAGCAGTTTATCGTTTCCTGGACAGGGTGGGACCCAGTACTTC.

Details on this clone: One base away lies a much larger clone, so this may be a sequencing read error. The same CDR3 is also encoded by other DNA sequences in this sample. J is TRBJ2-3 and V is TRBV4-3; 7 bases agree with TRBD2. Germline lookup yields CDR1 LGHNA and CDR2 YSLEER. CDR3 size: 16 residues. V lost 0 bases, J lost 3 bases, and 6 bases stayed unmatched. DNA of the CDR3: TGCGCCAGCAGCCAAGAAACGACTAGCCGTACAGATACGCAGTATTTT. This sequence encodes CASSQETTSRTDTQYF.

The rearrangement joins TRBV5-1 to TRBJ1-2; 7 bases fit TRBD1. CDR3 length equals 15 residues. The germline V gene has CDR1 SGHRS and CDR2 YFSETQ. The J segment lost 0 bases and the V segment lost 4 bases, leaving 6 bases of the junction unmatched. The CDR3 spells CASSPSGQPNYGYTF. The CDR3 bases are TGCGCCAGCAGCCCCTCGGGACAGCCTAACTATGGCTACACCTTC.

V is TRBV25-1 and J is TRBJ2-5; 8 bases agree with TRBD1. The CDR3 runs 15 residues. Germline CDR1 reads MGHDK; CDR2 reads SYGVNS. Trimming cost V 1 base and J 6 bases; bases outside gene matches: 7. The CDR3 is CASSELTGVGKTQYF. In DNA, the CDR3 is TGTGCCAGCAGTGAATTGACAGGGGTTGGGAAGACCCAGTACTTC. Using reference TRBV25-1 and TRBJ2-5 for the parts outside the CDR3, the full variable domain is EADIYQTPRYLVIGTGKKITLECSQTMGHDKMYWYQQDPGMELHLIHYSYGVNSTEKGDLSSESTVSRIRTEHFPLTLESARPSHTSQYLCASSELTGVGKTQYFGPGTRLLVL.

V is TRBV5-1 and J is TRBJ2-1; TRBD2 aligns across 8 bases. The CDR3 is 16 residues long. J gave up 1 base and V 3 bases, and 6 bases lay outside the gene matches. Germline CDR1 is SGHRS and CDR2 is YFSETQ. The CDR3 DNA is TGCGCCAGCAGCTCCTACAGCGGGAGTTCCTACAATGAGCAGTTCTTC. Translation: CASSSYSGSSYNEQFF.

V usage is TRBV6-5 and J usage is TRBJ1-1, with D possibly matching TRBD1 (6 bases). V was trimmed by 10 bases and J by 4 bases, leaving 10 bases between them. The CDR3 spans 11 residues. The germline V gene has CDR1 MNHEY and CDR2 SVGAGI. The CDR3 here is CATAGVTEAFF. CDR3 DNA: TGTGCCACCGCAGGGGTCACTGAAGCTTTCTTT.

The CDR3 DNA sequence: TGCGCCAGCAGCCCCTGGACTAGCGGGACCCCGGTTAAGGAGACCCAGTACTTC. Translated, it gives CASSPWTSGTPVKETQYF. The chain carries TRBV4-1 and TRBJ2-5; 12 bases map to TRBD2. The CDR3 covers 18 residues. Germline V gives CDR1 MGHRA, CDR2 YSYEKL. After removal of 4 bases from V and 5 bases from J, the junction contained 14 bases not matched to a gene.

In the case of this clone: One end of the junction does not line up with germline, which may come from a read error. The chain links TRBV12-5 to TRBJ2-2; a weak D match, TRBD2 (5 bases). Germline V lookup: CDR1 LGHNT, CDR2 FRNRAP. The CDR3 extends over 12 amino acids. The CDR3 loop reads CASGIDLGEPFF. Here the CDR3 DNA reads TGTGCTAGTGGTATAGACCTCGGGGAGCCGTTTTTT.

V and J are TRBV7-9 and TRBJ2-1, with D possibly being TRBD2 (5 bases). The V gene's germline CDR1 is SEHNR and CDR2 FQNEAQ (reference sequence). The CDR3 runs 16 residues. V gave up 1 base and J gave up 0 bases, with 10 bases separating them. The CDR3 region is CASSLVSAVSYNEQFF. The CDR3 DNA reads TGTGCCAGCAGCTTAGTCTCAGCGGTCTCCTACAATGAGCAGTTCTTC.

This clone was observed a handful of times. The rearrangement joins TRBV5-1 to TRBJ2-6, with TRBD1 matching 7 bases. The CDR3 loop spans 17 amino acids. The V gene end was trimmed by 4 bases and the J gene end by 0 bases; junction bases not matched to a gene: 7. Germline loops: CDR1 SGHRS, CDR2 YFSETQ. The DNA for the CDR3 is TGCGCCAGCAGCACCCGACAGGGACCCTCTGGGGCCAACGTCCTGACTTTC. The encoded protein is CASSTRQGPSGANVLTF.

As concerns this clone: Its ends do not fully match the called genes, so a read error is possible. This rearrangement joins TRBV7-9 to TRBJ1-2; TRBD1 agrees at 7 bases. Germline CDR1 is SEHNR and CDR2 is FQNEAQ (reference sequence). This CDR3 is built from 16 residues. The chain's CDR3 is CASSVAHPTGLNGYTF. The CDR3 nucleotides are TGTGCCAGCAGCGTAGCACACCCGACAGGGCTGAATGGCTACACCTTC.

The chain is built from TRBV27 and TRBJ1-1; D not certain. V shed 2 bases and J shed 6 bases, with 4 bases lying between them. The CDR3 is 11 residues long. Germline V lookup: CDR1 MNHEY, CDR2 SMNVEV (reference sequence). CDR3 region: CASSLRAEAFF. In nucleotides, the CDR3 is TGTGCCAGCAGTTTAAGGGCTGAAGCTTTCTTT.

The chain is built from TRBV7-9 and TRBJ1-1, with D perhaps matching TRBD1 (5 bases). Germline loops: CDR1 SEHNR, CDR2 FQNEAQ (reference sequence). This CDR3 is 14 amino acids long. V was clipped by 8 bases and J by 1 base, with 14 bases between them. The CDR3 region is CASGGGLWNTEAFF. The CDR3 region has the DNA TGTGCCAGCGGCGGGGGACTGTGGAACACTGAAGCTTTCTTT.

The rearrangement uses TRBV5-1 and TRBJ1-4; a weak D match, TRBD1 (5 bases). The CDR3 totals 14 residues. Between the trimmed V and J ends, which lost 4 bases and 3 bases, there was a span of 10 bases. The germline V gene has CDR1 SGHRS and CDR2 YFSETQ. The CDR3, as DNA: TGCGCCAGCAGCCCGGGACGGTCTAATGAAAAACTGTTTTTT. Encoded protein: CASSPGRSNEKLFF.